This T cell receptor (beta chain) is drawn from a study of T-cell reconstitution after alpha-beta-depleted transplantation in children. Per the germline V gene, CDR1 is LGHNA and CDR2 is YNFKEQ. Trimming removed 0 bases from V and 4 bases from J; junction bases left unmatched: 3. The CDR3 consists of 16 residues. This sample's TCRbeta library carried unique molecular identifier barcodes. TCRdb independently ran MiXCR on the PCR reads; one entry per CDR3 protein. The sample lists approximately 350,000 distinct CDR3 sequences, 10% to 13% seen once, with 2% to 2.5% in the top ten. This clonotype came up many times.

Sequences were derived from PBMCs from the stem cell graft donor, sampled from the stem cell graft. The V and J genes are TRBV4-2 and TRBJ1-6; the match to TRBD1 covers 7 bases. The sequence was collected from a human donor who donated a stem cell graft to a child with acute lymphoblastic leukemia. This CDR3 reads CASSQDLGQYNSPLHF. Written as DNA, the CDR3 is TGTGCCAGCAGCCAAGATCTGGGACAGTATAATTCACCCCTCCACTTT.